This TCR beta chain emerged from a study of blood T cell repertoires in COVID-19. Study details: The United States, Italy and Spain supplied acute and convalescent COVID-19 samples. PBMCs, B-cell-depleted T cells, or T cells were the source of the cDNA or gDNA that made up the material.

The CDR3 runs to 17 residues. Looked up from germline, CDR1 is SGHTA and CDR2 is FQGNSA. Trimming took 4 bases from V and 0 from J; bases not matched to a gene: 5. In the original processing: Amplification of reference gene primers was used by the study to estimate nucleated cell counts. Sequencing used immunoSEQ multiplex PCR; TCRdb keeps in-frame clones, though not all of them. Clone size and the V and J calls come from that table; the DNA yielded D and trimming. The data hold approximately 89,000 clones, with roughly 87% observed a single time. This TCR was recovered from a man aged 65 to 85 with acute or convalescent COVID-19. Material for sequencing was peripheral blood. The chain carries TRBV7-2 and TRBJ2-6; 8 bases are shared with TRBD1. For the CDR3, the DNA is TGTGCCAGCAGCTACAGGGGGACATCCTCTGGGGCCAACGTCCTGACTTTC. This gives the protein CASSYRGTSSGANVLTF.